Below, 2 T cell receptor beta chains from the same sample are listed, as sequenced in a study of blood T cell repertoires in COVID-19. Using immunoSEQ multiplex PCR, the repertoire was profiled, and TCRdb retains in-frame clones only, with some absent. The table has 97,000 or so clones, approximately 84% seen once. Specimen: peripheral blood. The origin of the receptors is a human donor in a cohort sampled during active COVID-19.

The V and J genes are TRBV6-5 and TRBJ2-7; 7 bases map to TRBD2. Germline loops: CDR1 MNHEY, CDR2 SVGAGI. After removal of 6 bases from V and 4 bases from J, the junction contained 6 bases not matched to a gene. The CDR3 length is 13 residues. The DNA for the CDR3 is TGTGCCAGCAGCCCCCCCGGGAGGTACGAGCAGTACTTC. Its translation: CASSPPGRYEQYF.

As regards this clone: The germline gene is not matched at one end of the junction; a read error may be the cause. The genes are TRBV15 and TRBJ2-2, with D perhaps matching TRBD2 (5 bases). The CDR3 sequence is 15 residues long. Germline loops: CDR1 LNHNV, CDR2 YYDKDF (reference sequence). The CDR3 bases are TGTGCCATCAGCAGTCATGCGGGGAACACCGGGGAGCTGTTTTTT. It is translated as CAISSHAGNTGELFF.